Listed below are T cell receptor beta chains from one sample, sequenced in a study of T cells in Graves' hyperthyroidism and ophthalmopathy. Using its own MiXCR run on the multiplex PCR reads, TCRdb lists one record per CDR3 protein. The sample records a few hundred thousand distinct CDR3 sequences, about 15% being singletons. Sequences were obtained from blood. These receptors originate from a woman aged 18-35 years with Graves' hyperthyroidism. Both conserved end residues are part of each CDR3. D genes are given only for firm matches. Expanded clones are given a class, and other clones once, few, many or no size at all.

>TRBD1|many|TRBJ2-7|TRBV12-3/TRBV12-4
TGTGCCAGCAGTTTAGAGTCCAGGGGGCCATCCTACGAGCAGTACTTC
CASSLESRGPSYEQYF
>TRBD1|few|TRBJ2-6|TRBV10-3
TGTGCCGCCGACAGGGATGGCTCTGGGGCCAACGTCCTGACTTTC
CAADRDGSGANVLTF
>NA|few|TRBJ1-2|TRBV15
TGTGCCACCAGCAGAGATAGGACTGGCTACACCTTC
CATSRDRTGYTF
>NA|NA|TRBJ2-7|TRBV20-1
TGCAGTGCTAGAGATCTTAAAGGTAGCTACGAGCAGTACTTC
CSARDLKGSYEQYF
>NA|NA|TRBJ1-1|TRBV10-3
TGTGCCACTACCGGGACACTCTACACTGAAGCTTTCTTT
CATTGTLYTEAFF
>NA|NA|TRBJ1-4|TRBV20-1
TGCAGTGCTAGTTTTAGCGCCCATATTAATGAAAAACTGTTTTTT
CSASFSAHINEKLFF
>TRBD1|many|TRBJ1-4|TRBV20-1
TGCAGTGCTCAAACAGGGGGGAGCGAAAAACTGTTTTTT
CSAQTGGSEKLFF
>NA|NA|TRBJ1-2|TRBV30
TGTGCCTGGAGCCTCACGGGCAGCCATGGCTACACCTTC
CAWSLTGSHGYTF
>NA|many|TRBJ2-3|TRBV28
TGTGCCGGGGGGAGGAGGGACACAGATACGCAGTATTTT
CAGGRRDTDTQYF
>TRBD2|NA|TRBJ2-7|TRBV7-3
TGTGCCAGCAGCACGACTAGCGGGAGCTCCTACGAGCAGTACTTC
CASSTTSGSSYEQYF
>TRBD1|many|TRBJ1-4|TRBV28
TGTGCCAGCAGCACCGGGACAGGGTATGAAAAACTGTTTTTT
CASSTGTGYEKLFF
>TRBD2|few|TRBJ2-3|TRBV20-1
TGCAGTGCTGGGGGAGGGACTAGCGGGTACGCAGATACGCAGTATTTT
CSAGGGTSGYADTQYF
>TRBD1|many|TRBJ2-3|TRBV6-1
TGTGCCAGCAGTGCCCGGACAGGCAACACAGATACGCAGTATTTT
CASSARTGNTDTQYF
>TRBD2|NA|TRBJ2-3|TRBV6-5
TGTGCCAGCAGTTACTCGGGGCTAGCGGGAAAGAAGGATACGCAGTATTTT
CASSYSGLAGKKDTQYF
>TRBD1|many|TRBJ1-5|TRBV4-1
TGCGCCAGCAGACCGGACAGGGTAAGTGGTCAGCCCCAGCATTTT
CASRPDRVSGQPQHF
>TRBD2|many|TRBJ2-5|TRBV27
TGTGCCAGCAGAATAGCGGGAGGGATACAAGAGACCCAGTACTTC
CASRIAGGIQETQYF
>NA|NA|TRBJ1-4|TRBV29-1
TGCAGCGTTGAACCCGGGACTGGTGAAAAACTGTTTTTT
CSVEPGTGEKLFF
>TRBD2|few|TRBJ2-1|TRBV7-2
TGTGCCAGCAGCTTAGCGGGACTAGCGGAAACCTACAATGAGCAGTTCTTC
CASSLAGLAETYNEQFF
>TRBD2|many|TRBJ2-2|TRBV5-1
TGCGCCAGCAGCTTGGACGGGAGGGCCGACACCGGGGAGCTGTTTTTT
CASSLDGRADTGELFF
>NA|many|TRBJ2-5|TRBV19
TGTGCCAGTAGTGGGCGGGGCTTGAAGACCCAGTACTTC
CASSGRGLKTQYF
>TRBD2|NA|TRBJ2-1|TRBV7-9
TGTGCCAGCAGCTTTCCCGGGACTAGCGGGAGATTGGCCTCCTACAATGAGCAGTTCTTC
CASSFPGTSGRLASYNEQFF
>TRBD2|many|TRBJ2-1|TRBV30
TGTGCCTGGAGCTCCCTGGGACTAGCGAGCAATGAGCAGTTCTTC
CAWSSLGLASNEQFF
>NA|many|TRBJ1-1|TRBV12-3/TRBV12-4
TGTGCCAGCACTTCAACAGAAATGAACACTGAAGCTTTCTTT
CASTSTEMNTEAFF